This TCR beta chain emerged from a study of identical twins. Study conclusions and caveats: Out-of-frame alpha sequences that twins shared showed excess low generation probability. Conclusions were based on cross-sectional statistical analysis, without following the same donors. Cord blood's abundant beta clonotypes had fewer insertions, unlike memory repertoires.

Of note for this clonotype: Its specificity is not known.

With template switching, a universal primer site was added, and the cDNA carried unique molecular identifiers. MiXCR, run by TCRdb on the 5' RACE reads, gives a single entry per CDR3 protein. Among approximately 240,000 distinct CDR3 sequences listed, 11% to 15% were seen once. J lost 6 bases, V lost 4 bases, and 9 bases had no gene match. The germline V gene has CDR1 LNHNV and CDR2 YYDKDF (reference sequence). There are 15 residues in the CDR3. The specimen sequenced was memory (CD45RO+) T cells sorted from blood. The chain uses TRBV15 and TRBJ1-5; 7 bases are a match to TRBD1. The sequence was obtained from a woman in her late teens or twenties in good health. The CDR3 is CATSKEQGYGQPQHF. CDR3 nucleotide sequence: TGTGCCACCAGCAAAGAACAGGGGTACGGTCAGCCCCAGCATTTT.